This paragraph covers one TCR beta chain sequence. This CDR3 has 14 amino acids. Germline lookup yields CDR1 SGHNT and CDR2 YYREEE (reference sequence). The V gene end was trimmed by 0 bases and the J gene end by 6 bases; junction bases not matched to a gene: 6. Participants were aged about 18 to 89 years from around 25 US areas. Per the original methods: Amplification of reference gene primers provided the estimated nucleated cell counts. Using immunoSEQ multiplex PCR, the repertoire was profiled, and TCRdb retains in-frame clones only, with some absent. That table furnishes V, J and clone size, whereas the DNA furnished D and trimming. The sample lists some 260,000 clones; roughly 90% were seen once. The data were obtained in a study of blood T cell repertoires in COVID-19. Across the study: PBMCs, B-cell-depleted T cells, or T cells were the source of the cDNA or gDNA that made up the material.

Sequencing was done on a sample of PBMCs or T cells enriched from blood (not recorded which). This clonotype originated in a woman aged 25-40 years with acute COVID-19. The chain joins TRBV5-4 to TRBJ2-7; 7 bases are shared with TRBD1. The CDR3 nucleotides are TGTGCCAGCAGCTTGGGACAGGGAAACATCGAGCAGTACTTC. Translating gives CASSLGQGNIEQYF.